This note documents a single T cell receptor (beta chain) sequence. Its specificity is not known. There are 15 residues in the CDR3. V was pared by 1 base and J by 2 bases, with 11 bases between. Germline CDR1 reads LGHDT; CDR2 reads YNNKEL (reference sequence). This record comes from a study of CD8 T cells in ankylosing spondylitis. General study points: Those disease-linked clones were CD8+; they were also relatively rare in peripheral blood. What seemed typical of ankylosing spondylitis blood was a TCR beta motif built from eight highly homologous variants. Disease-linked clones reportedly showed significant enrichment in matched ankylosing spondylitis synovial fluid.

TCRdb re-called the 5' RACE reads through MiXCR, storing one row per CDR3 protein. The table has about 510,000 distinct CDR3 sequences, 5.3% seen once. The material sequenced was blood, either unsorted or a sorted T cell fraction (not recorded which). This TCR was recovered from a male donor with ankylosing spondylitis. The V and J genes are TRBV3-1 and TRBJ2-5; D is perhaps TRBD2 (6 bases). CDR3: CASSQVRDGQETQYF. Here the CDR3 DNA reads TGTGCCAGCAGCCAAGTGCGGGACGGACAAGAGACCCAGTACTTC.